This T cell receptor beta chain was documented in a study of blood T cells in healthy people across ages. A second PCR, run for about 7 to 11 cycles, used a sample-barcoded 5' primer plus a J-beta primer mix. TCRdb processed the 5' RACE reads anew with MiXCR; each CDR3 protein has one entry. The sample consists of about 1.1 million distinct CDR3 sequences, around two fifths of them appearing once. The germline V and J ends were trimmed by 1 base and 3 bases, with 6 bases remaining between them. The CDR3 totals 13 residues. Germline V gene sequence: CDR1 MGHDK, CDR2 SYGVNS. This receptor was taken from a man aged 18 to 29 in good health. Sequencing was done on a sample of blood. This chain joins TRBV25-1 and TRBJ2-5, with a weak D call TRBD1 (5 bases). CDR3: CASSEWTKETQYF. CDR3 sequence (DNA): TGTGCCAGCAGTGAATGGACAAAAGAGACCCAGTACTTC.